This T cell receptor beta chain was recorded in a study of T cell changes during pregnancy in multiple sclerosis. Assay: immunoSEQ multiplex PCR; the TCRdb copy retains only in-frame clones and omits some. The repertoire includes about 87,000 clones, over 85% of them detected once, and 1.1% to 1.5% sits in the top ten. Germline-derived CDR1 and CDR2 are SGHRS and YFSETQ. The trim removed 2 bases at V and 8 bases at J, leaving 6 bases unmatched. The CDR3 covers 13 residues. This chain joins TRBV5-1 and TRBJ1-2, with 7 bases lining up with TRBD1. This TCR derives from a female donor in good health, enrolled as a control in a pregnancy study. This specimen was peripheral blood, taken in the third trimester of pregnancy. Written as DNA, the CDR3 is TGCGCCAGCAGCTTAGAACAGGGGACGGGCTACACCTTC. Its translation: CASSLEQGTGYTF.